The 15 T cell receptor beta chains below were found in one sample sequenced in a study of blood T cell repertoires in COVID-19. The protocol was immunoSEQ multiplex PCR, while the TCRdb copy is restricted to in-frame clones and leaves out a portion. The sample lists over 600,000 clones, 85% to 90% occurring once. The sample was peripheral blood. These receptors all come from a woman aged 18-30 years with acute or convalescent COVID-19.

The chain combines TRBV25-1 with TRBJ2-2, with D perhaps matching TRBD1 (6 bases). Germline-derived CDR1 and CDR2 are MGHDK and SYGVNS. V was cut by 5 bases and J by 8 bases, with 18 bases left in between. The CDR3 loop spans 15 amino acids. CDR3 sequence (DNA): TGTGCCAGCAGTCGCTTTAGTCCCGGGACAGGGGAGCTGTTTTTT. It codes for CASSRFSPGTGELFF.

The gene calls are TRBV6-2 or TRBV6-3 and TRBJ2-7, with TRBD1 as a possible D gene (6 bases). The CDR3 runs 13 residues. Per germline, CDR1 MNHEY and CDR2 SVGEGT. The V end lost 4 bases, the J end lost 4 bases, and 11 bases lay between the germline ends. DNA for the CDR3: TGTGCCAGCAGTTGGACAGCCCCATACGAGCAGTACTTC. This sequence encodes CASSWTAPYEQYF.

V and J are TRBV28 and TRBJ1-1; D might be TRBD1 (6 bases). V was cut by 3 bases and J by 5 bases, with 19 bases left in between. The germline V gene encodes CDR1 MDHEN and CDR2 SYDVKM. The CDR3 length is 16 residues. CDR3 coding DNA: TGTGCCAGCAGTTTTTTCCTACAGGGTAGAAGGACTGAAGCTTTCTTT. It translates to CASSFFLQGRRTEAFF. Drawing the rest from reference TRBV28 and TRBJ1-1, the complete variable domain is DVKVTQSSRYLVKRTGEKVFLECVQDMDHENMFWYRQDPGLGLRLIYFSYDVKMKEKGDIPEGYSVSREKKERFSLILESASTNQTSMYLCASSFFLQGRRTEAFFGQGTRLTVV.

The J gene is TRBJ2-7, the V gene TRBV6-5; 7 bases are a match to TRBD1. Germline V gene data show CDR1 as MNHEY and CDR2 as SVGAGI. The CDR3 sequence is 14 residues long. V was clipped by 6 bases and J by 5 bases; unmatched bases: 10. The CDR3 nucleotides are TGTGCCAGCAGCATTCAGGGGGACAGAAACGAGCAGTACTTC. It yields the protein CASSIQGDRNEQYF.

This rearrangement joins TRBV24-1 to TRBJ2-1; D is undetermined. The V end lost 3 bases, the J end lost 9 bases, and 14 bases lay between the germline ends. Germline loops: CDR1 KGHDR, CDR2 SFDVKD. This CDR3 has 14 residues. CDR3 coding DNA: TGTGCCACCAGTGATCCCGACGGGTCCCCTGAGCAGTTCTTC. Its protein is CATSDPDGSPEQFF.

The chain recombines TRBV7-9 with TRBJ1-6; D perhaps matches TRBD1 (5 bases). The ends were cut back, 3 bases at V and 2 bases at J, with 8 bases in the middle. The CDR3 is made up of 15 amino acids. CDR1 and CDR2 from the germline V gene are SEHNR and FQNEAQ (reference sequence). DNA for the CDR3: TGTGCCAGCAGCTTGTCGGGGGCCTATAATTCACCCCTCCACTTT. Its protein is CASSLSGAYNSPLHF.

Written as DNA, the CDR3 is TGTGCCAGCCTGGACAGGGAAAGGGGAGATACGCAGTATTTT. It codes for CASLDRERGDTQYF. The rearrangement uses TRBV2 and TRBJ2-3; 8 bases map to TRBD1. The germline V gene encodes CDR1 SNHLY and CDR2 FYNNEI. CDR3 length equals 14 residues. The ends lost 8 bases at V and 5 bases at J; junction bases unmatched: 9.

The chain joins TRBV28 to TRBJ1-1; D is possibly TRBD1 (5 bases). This CDR3 is built from 15 residues. The V gene lost 6 bases and the J gene lost 6 bases, with 20 bases spanning the gap. CDR1 and CDR2 from the germline V gene are MDHEN and SYDVKM. The CDR3, as DNA: TGTGCCAGCAGGAACCAGCTGACAGCTGCTCCTGAAGCTTTCTTT. Protein sequence: CASRNQLTAAPEAFF.

The V call is TRBV9, the J call TRBJ1-4; D possibly corresponds to TRBD1 (5 bases). Trimming cost V 3 bases and J 0 bases, with 18 bases left between them. From germline, CDR1 is SGDLS and CDR2 YYNGEE. The CDR3 sequence is 18 residues long. The CDR3 is CASSGGGGAIPTNEKLFF. CDR3 coding DNA: TGTGCCAGCAGCGGAGGCGGCGGGGCTATCCCAACTAATGAAAAACTGTTTTTT.

The chain employs TRBV4-1 and TRBJ2-7; TRBD2 matches 7 bases. Germline V gives CDR1 MGHRA, CDR2 YSYEKL. The V and J ends lost 2 bases and 4 bases, in that order; junction bases with no gene match: 11. CDR3 length: 16 residues. The CDR3 spells CASSQTRGGGLYEQYF. Written as DNA, the CDR3 is TGCGCCAGCAGCCAAACCCGCGGGGGAGGGTTGTACGAGCAGTACTTC.

This clone was detected only once. The chain carries TRBV19 and TRBJ2-5, with 9 positions matching TRBD1. CDR1 is LNHDA and CDR2 is SQIVND in the germline V gene (reference sequence). The CDR3 length is 15 residues. Trimming cost V 6 bases and J 5 bases; bases outside gene matches: 10. The CDR3 nucleotides are TGTGCCAGTAGCCCCGGGACAGGGAGGGGGGAGACCCAGTACTTC. Translation: CASSPGTGRGETQYF.

The rearrangement uses TRBV5-1 and TRBJ2-5; 8 bases line up with TRBD1. J gave up 5 bases and V 0 bases, and 6 bases lay outside the gene matches. This CDR3 contains 15 residues. Looked up from germline, CDR1 is SGHRS and CDR2 is YFSETQ. In DNA, the CDR3 is TGCGCCAGCAGCTTGGAACAGGGGGTATGGGAGACCCAGTACTTC. The encoded protein is CASSLEQGVWETQYF.

The chain is built from TRBV2 and TRBJ2-7; TRBD1 matches 7 bases. J lost 1 base, V lost 4 bases, and 10 bases had no gene match. This CDR3 is 16 amino acids long. Germline V gives CDR1 SNHLY, CDR2 FYNNEI. As DNA, the CDR3 is TGTGCCAGCAGTGTCAGACAGGGAAGTAAGTCCTACGAGCAGTACTTC. Its protein is CASSVRQGSKSYEQYF.

This rearrangement joins TRBV7-9 to TRBJ1-1, with D unresolved. Per germline, CDR1 SEHNR and CDR2 FQNEAQ (reference sequence). V was cut by 8 bases and J by 8 bases, with 15 bases left in between. This CDR3 is 12 amino acids long. The CDR3 spells CASGKVLGEAFF. CDR3 bases: TGTGCCAGCGGAAAGGTCCTCGGGGAAGCTTTCTTT. The full variable domain, rest sourced from reference TRBV7-9 and TRBJ1-1, is DTGVSQNPRHKITKRGQNVTFRCDPISEHNRLYWYRQTLGQGPEFLTYFQNEAQLEKSRLLSDRFSAERPKGSFSTLEIQRTEQGDSAMYLCASGKVLGEAFFGQGTRLTVV.

V and J are TRBV6-5 and TRBJ1-2; TRBD1 matches at 9 bases. This CDR3 is 14 amino acids long. V lost 6 bases to trimming and J lost 4 bases; unmatched junction nucleotides: 6. Per the germline V gene, CDR1 is MNHEY and CDR2 is SVGAGI. CDR3 in amino acids: CASSGTGLFYGYTF. The CDR3, as DNA: TGTGCCAGCAGCGGGACAGGGCTTTTCTATGGCTACACCTTC.